Sequencing of this TCR beta chain was carried out in a study of blood T cell repertoires in COVID-19. Across the whole study: Acute and convalescent COVID-19 specimens originated in the United States, Italy and Spain. T cells, B-cell-depleted T cells, or PBMCs supplied cDNA or gDNA.

Methods used by the authors: Estimation of nucleated cell counts relied on the amplification of reference gene primers. The repertoire was sequenced with immunoSEQ multiplex PCR; TCRdb's copy has only in-frame clones and lacks some. V, J and clone size were drawn from that table, and D and trimming were deduced from the DNA. The sample includes some 50,000 clones, less than 95% seen only once; the top ten take about 6%. V lost 3 bases and J lost 4; bases outside the gene matches: 12. Looked up from germline, CDR1 is SGHDT and CDR2 is YYEEEE. There are 17 residues in the CDR3. The sequencing sample was made of peripheral blood. The chain carries TRBV5-6 and TRBJ1-5; 8 positions agree with TRBD1. This receptor was taken from a man between 40 and 49 years old with acute or convalescent COVID-19. The chain's CDR3 is CASSSYAQGAGNQPQHF. CDR3 nucleotides: TGTGCCAGCAGCTCGTACGCCCAGGGGGCTGGGAATCAGCCCCAGCATTTT.